The entry below describes one TCR beta chain. The assay was immunoSEQ multiplex PCR, and TCRdb's table has in-frame clones only and misses some. The profile shows approximately 18,000 clones, roughly a third of them singletons. This sample stems from a study of graft-versus-host responses after intestinal transplantation. This CDR3 contains 13 residues. CDR1 MNHNS and CDR2 SASEGT come from the germline V gene. V shed 8 bases and J shed 2 bases, with 12 bases lying between them. Overall study results and limits: Early HvG declines after transplant were associated with peak circulating GvH clone levels.

Sequenced material: alloreactive CD4+ T cells from a mixed lymphocyte reaction culture, taken before transplantation. As to subset: CFSE-low proliferating T cells sorted from roughly 6-day pre-transplant mixed lymphocyte reaction (GvH or HvG direction). This TCR was recovered from a human patient who was an organ donor for intestinal transplantation. The gene calls are TRBV6-1 and TRBJ1-1; D may be TRBD1 (6 bases). CDR3 protein: CASGGRKNTEAFF. CDR3 coding DNA: TGTGCCAGCGGGGGCAGGAAAAACACTGAAGCTTTCTTT.